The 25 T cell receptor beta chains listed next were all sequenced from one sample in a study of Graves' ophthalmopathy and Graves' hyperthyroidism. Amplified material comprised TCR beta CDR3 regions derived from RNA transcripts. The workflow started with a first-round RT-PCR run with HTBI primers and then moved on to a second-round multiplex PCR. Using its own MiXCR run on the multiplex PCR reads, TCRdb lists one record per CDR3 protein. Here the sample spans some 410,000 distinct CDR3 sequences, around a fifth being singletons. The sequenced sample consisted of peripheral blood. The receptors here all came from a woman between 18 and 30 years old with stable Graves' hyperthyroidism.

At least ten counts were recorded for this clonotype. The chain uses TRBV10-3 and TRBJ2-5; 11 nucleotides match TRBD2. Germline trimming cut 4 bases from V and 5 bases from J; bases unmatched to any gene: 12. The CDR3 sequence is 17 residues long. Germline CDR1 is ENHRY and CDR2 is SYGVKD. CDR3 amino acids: CAISGGASGRTRETQYF. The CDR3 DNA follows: TGTGCCATCAGTGGAGGGGCTAGCGGGAGGACCAGGGAGACCCAGTACTTC.

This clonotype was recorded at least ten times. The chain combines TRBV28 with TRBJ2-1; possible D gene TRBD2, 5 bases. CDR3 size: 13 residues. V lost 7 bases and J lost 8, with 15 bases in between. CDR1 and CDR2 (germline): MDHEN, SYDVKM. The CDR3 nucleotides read TGTGCCAGCAAACCGGGGATGGTCGATGAGCAGTTCTTC. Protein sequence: CASKPGMVDEQFF. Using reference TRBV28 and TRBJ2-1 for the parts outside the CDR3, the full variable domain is DVKVTQSSRYLVKRTGEKVFLECVQDMDHENMFWYRQDPGLGLRLIYFSYDVKMKEKGDIPEGYSVSREKKERFSLILESASTNQTSMYLCASKPGMVDEQFFGPGTRLTVL.

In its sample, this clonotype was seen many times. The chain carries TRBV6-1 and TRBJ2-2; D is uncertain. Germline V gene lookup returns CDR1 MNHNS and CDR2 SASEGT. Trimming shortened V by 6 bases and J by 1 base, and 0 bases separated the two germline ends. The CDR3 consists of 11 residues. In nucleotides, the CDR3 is TGTGCCAGCAGGAACACCGGGGAGCTGTTTTTT. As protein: CASRNTGELFF.

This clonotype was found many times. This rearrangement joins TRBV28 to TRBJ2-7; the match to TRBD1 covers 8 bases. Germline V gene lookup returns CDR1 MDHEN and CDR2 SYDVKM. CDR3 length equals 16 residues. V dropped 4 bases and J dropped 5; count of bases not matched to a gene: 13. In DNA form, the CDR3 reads TGTGCCAGCAGTTCACCCCCGGACAGGGTGCGAGACGAGCAGTACTTC. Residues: CASSSPPDRVRDEQYF.

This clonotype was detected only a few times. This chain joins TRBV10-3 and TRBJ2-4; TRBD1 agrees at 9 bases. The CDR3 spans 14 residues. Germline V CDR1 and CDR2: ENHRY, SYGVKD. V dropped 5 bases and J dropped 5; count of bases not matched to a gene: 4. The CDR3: CAISTGGRENIQYF. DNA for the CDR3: TGTGCCATCAGTACAGGGGGCCGGGAAAACATTCAGTACTTC.

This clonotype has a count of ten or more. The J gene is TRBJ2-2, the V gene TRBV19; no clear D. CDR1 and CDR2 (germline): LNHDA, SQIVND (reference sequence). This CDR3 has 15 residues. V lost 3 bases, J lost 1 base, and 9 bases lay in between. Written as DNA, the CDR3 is TGTGCCAGTAGTATCCAGGCGCAGAACACCGGGGAGCTGTTTTTT. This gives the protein CASSIQAQNTGELFF.

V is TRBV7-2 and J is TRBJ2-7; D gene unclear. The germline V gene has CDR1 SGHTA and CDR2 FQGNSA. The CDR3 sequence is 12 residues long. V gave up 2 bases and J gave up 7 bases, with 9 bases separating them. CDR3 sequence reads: CASSLIGWEQYF. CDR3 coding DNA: TGTGCCAGCAGCTTAATCGGTTGGGAGCAGTACTTC.

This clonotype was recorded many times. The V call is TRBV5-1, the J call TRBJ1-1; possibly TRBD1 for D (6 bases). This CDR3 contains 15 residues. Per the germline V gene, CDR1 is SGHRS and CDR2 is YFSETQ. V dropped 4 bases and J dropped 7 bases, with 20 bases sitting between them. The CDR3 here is CASSRTGFKEGEAFF. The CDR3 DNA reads TGCGCCAGCAGCCGTACAGGGTTCAAAGAAGGTGAAGCTTTCTTT. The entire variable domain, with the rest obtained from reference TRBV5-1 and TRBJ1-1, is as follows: KAGVTQTPRYLIKTRGQQVTLSCSPISGHRSVSWYQQTPGQGLQFLFEYFSETQRNKGNFPGRFSGRQFSNSRSEMNVSTLELGDSALYLCASSRTGFKEGEAFFGQGTRLTVV.

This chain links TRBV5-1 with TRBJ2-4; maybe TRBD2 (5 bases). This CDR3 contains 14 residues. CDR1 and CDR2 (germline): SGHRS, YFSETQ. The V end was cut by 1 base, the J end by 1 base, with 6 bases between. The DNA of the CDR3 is TGCGCCAGCAGCTTGTGGGAGGCCAAAAACATTCAGTACTTC. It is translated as CASSLWEAKNIQYF.

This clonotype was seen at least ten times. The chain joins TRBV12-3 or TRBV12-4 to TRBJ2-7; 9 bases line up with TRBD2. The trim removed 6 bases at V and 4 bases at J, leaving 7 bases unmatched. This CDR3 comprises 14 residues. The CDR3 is CASSLLAGPYEQYF. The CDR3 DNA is TGTGCCAGCAGCCTTCTAGCGGGGCCATACGAGCAGTACTTC.

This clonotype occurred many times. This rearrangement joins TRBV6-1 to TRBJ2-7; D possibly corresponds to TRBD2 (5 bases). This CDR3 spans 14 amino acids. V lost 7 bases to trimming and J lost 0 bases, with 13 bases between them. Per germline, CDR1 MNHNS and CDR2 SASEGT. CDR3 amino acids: CASKMTGNSYEQYF. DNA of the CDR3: TGTGCCAGCAAGATGACGGGGAACTCCTACGAGCAGTACTTC.

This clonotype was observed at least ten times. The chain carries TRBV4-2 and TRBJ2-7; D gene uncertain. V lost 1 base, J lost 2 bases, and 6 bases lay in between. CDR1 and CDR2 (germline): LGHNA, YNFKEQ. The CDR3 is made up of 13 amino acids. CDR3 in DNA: TGTGCCAGCAGCCAAGTGCAGACCTACGAGCAGTACTTC. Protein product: CASSQVQTYEQYF.

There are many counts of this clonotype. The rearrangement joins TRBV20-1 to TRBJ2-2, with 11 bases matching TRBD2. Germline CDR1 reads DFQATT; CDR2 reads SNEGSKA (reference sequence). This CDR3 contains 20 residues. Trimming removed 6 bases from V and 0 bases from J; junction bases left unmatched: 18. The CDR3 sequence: CSAEVGAGTSGTANTGELFF. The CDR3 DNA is TGCAGTGCGGAGGTCGGCGCAGGGACTAGCGGAACGGCGAACACCGGGGAGCTGTTTTTT.

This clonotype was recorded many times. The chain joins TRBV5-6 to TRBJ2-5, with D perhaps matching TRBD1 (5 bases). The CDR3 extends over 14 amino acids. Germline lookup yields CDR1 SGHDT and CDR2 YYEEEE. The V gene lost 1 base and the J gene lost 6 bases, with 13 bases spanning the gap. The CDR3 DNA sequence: TGTGCCAGCAGCTTGAAACAGGCGCAAAAGACCCAGTACTTC. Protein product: CASSLKQAQKTQYF.

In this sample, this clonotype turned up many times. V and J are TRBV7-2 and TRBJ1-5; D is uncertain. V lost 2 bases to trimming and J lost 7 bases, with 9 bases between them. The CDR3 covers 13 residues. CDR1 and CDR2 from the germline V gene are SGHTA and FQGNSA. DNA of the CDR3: TGTGCCAGCAGCTTAAGATGGAACCAGCCCCAGCATTTT. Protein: CASSLRWNQPQHF.

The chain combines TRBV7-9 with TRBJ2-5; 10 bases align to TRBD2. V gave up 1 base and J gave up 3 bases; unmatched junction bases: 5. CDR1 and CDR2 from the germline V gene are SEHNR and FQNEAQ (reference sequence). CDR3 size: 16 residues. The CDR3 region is CASSLGSSGGKETQYF. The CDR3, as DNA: TGTGCCAGCAGCTTAGGCTCTAGCGGGGGAAAAGAGACCCAGTACTTC.

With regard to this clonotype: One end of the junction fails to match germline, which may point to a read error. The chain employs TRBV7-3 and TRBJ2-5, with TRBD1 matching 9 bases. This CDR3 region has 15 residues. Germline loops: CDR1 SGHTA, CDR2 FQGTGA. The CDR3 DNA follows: TGTGCCAGCAGTTTAAACAGGGGGCGGGGGGAGACCCAGTACTTC. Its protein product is CASSLNRGRGETQYF. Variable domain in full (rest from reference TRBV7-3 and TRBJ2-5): GAGVSQTPSNKVTEKGKYVELRCDPISGHTALYWYRQSLGQGPEFLIYFQGTGAADDSGLPNDRFFAVRPEGSVSTLKIQRTERGDSAVYLCASSLNRGRGETQYFGPGTRLLVL.

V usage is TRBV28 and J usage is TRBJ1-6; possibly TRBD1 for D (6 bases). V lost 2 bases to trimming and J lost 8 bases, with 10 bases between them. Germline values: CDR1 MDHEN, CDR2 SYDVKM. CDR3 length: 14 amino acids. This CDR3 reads CASSLGTFYSPLHF. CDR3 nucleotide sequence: TGTGCCAGCAGTTTAGGGACATTCTATTCACCCCTCCACTTT. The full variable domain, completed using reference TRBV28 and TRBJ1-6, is DVKVTQSSRYLVKRTGEKVFLECVQDMDHENMFWYRQDPGLGLRLIYFSYDVKMKEKGDIPEGYSVSREKKERFSLILESASTNQTSMYLCASSLGTFYSPLHFGNGTRLTVT.

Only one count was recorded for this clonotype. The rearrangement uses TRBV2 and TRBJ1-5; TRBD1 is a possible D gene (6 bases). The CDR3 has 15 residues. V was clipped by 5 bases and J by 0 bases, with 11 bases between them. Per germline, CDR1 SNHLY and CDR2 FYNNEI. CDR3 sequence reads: CASSSGQHSNQPQHF. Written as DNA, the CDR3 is TGTGCCAGCAGTTCAGGACAGCATAGCAATCAGCCCCAGCATTTT.

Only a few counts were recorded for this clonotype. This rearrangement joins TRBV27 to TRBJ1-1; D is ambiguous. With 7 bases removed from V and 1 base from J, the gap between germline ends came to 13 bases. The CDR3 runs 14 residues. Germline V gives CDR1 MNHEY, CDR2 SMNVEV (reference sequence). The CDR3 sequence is CASKWEGANTEAFF. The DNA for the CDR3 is TGTGCCAGCAAATGGGAGGGTGCGAACACTGAAGCTTTCTTT.

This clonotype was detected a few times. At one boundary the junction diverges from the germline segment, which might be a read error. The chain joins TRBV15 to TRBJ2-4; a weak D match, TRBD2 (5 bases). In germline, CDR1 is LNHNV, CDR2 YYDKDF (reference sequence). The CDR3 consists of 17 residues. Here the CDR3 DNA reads TGTGCCACCAGCAGAACCGGATACCGGCTAGCCAAAAACATTAAGTACTTC. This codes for CATSRTGYRLAKNIKYF.

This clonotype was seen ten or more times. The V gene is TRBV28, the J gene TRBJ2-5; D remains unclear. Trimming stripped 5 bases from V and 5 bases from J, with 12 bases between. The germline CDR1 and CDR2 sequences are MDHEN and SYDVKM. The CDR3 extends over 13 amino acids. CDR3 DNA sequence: TGTGCCAGCAGTCCTTCCCCCACGGAGACCCAGTACTTC. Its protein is CASSPSPTETQYF.

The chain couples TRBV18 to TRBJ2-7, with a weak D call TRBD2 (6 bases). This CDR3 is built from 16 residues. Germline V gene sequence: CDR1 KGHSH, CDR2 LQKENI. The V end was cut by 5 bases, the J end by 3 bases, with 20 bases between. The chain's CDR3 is CASSGRSDGSRYEQYF. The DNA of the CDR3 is TGTGCCAGCTCAGGGCGGTCCGACGGGAGTCGCTACGAGCAGTACTTC.

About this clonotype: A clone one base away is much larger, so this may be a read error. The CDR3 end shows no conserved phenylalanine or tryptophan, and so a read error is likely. Here the CDR3 DNA reads TGTGCCAGCAGCGGGTCGGGAGCCATCTACGAGCAGTACTAC. Translation: CASSGSGAIYEQYY. The rearrangement joins TRBV7-2 to TRBJ2-7, with a possible D match to TRBD2 (6 bases). CDR3 length equals 14 residues. The V end was cut by 5 bases, the J end by 3 bases, with 14 bases between. Germline CDR1 reads SGHTA; CDR2 reads FQGNSA.

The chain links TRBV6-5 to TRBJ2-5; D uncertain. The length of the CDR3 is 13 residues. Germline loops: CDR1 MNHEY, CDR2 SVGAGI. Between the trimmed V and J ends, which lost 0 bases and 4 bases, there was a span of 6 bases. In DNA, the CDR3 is TGTGCCAGCAGTTACTCACCCCGAGAGACCCAGTACTTC. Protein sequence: CASSYSPRETQYF.